This TCR beta chain was retrieved from a study of beta chain features in type 1 diabetes. Of the isolated RNA, all was reverse transcribed, and so the sequenced material was expressed TCRB transcripts. Clones were read by immunoSEQ multiplex PCR, and TCRdb kept only the in-frame ones, dropping some. The sample records 200,000 to 250,000 clones, 68% being singletons. The clonotype was recovered from a man aged 25-45 years in good health. The sequenced material came from naive CD4+ T cells from blood.

CDR3 sequence: CASSEDRTYEQYF. The CDR3 coding sequence is TGTGCCAGCAGTGAGGACAGGACCTACGAGCAGTACTTC. The chain joins TRBV2 to TRBJ2-7, with 7 bases lining up with TRBD1. This CDR3 spans 13 amino acids. Unmatched junction bases numbered 1, after V lost 3 bases and J lost 2 bases. The germline gives CDR1 SNHLY, CDR2 FYNNEI.